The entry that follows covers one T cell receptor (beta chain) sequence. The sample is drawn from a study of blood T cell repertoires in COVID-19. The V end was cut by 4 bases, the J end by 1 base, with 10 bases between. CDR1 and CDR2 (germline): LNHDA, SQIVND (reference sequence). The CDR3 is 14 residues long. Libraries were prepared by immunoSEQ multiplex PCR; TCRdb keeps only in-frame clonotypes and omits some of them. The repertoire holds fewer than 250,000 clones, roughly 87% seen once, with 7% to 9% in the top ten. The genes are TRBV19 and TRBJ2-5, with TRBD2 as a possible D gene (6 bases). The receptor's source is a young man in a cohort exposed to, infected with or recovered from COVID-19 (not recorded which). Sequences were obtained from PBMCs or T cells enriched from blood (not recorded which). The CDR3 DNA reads TGTGCCAGTAGTACGCGGAGGGTCCAAGAGACCCAGTACTTC. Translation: CASSTRRVQETQYF.